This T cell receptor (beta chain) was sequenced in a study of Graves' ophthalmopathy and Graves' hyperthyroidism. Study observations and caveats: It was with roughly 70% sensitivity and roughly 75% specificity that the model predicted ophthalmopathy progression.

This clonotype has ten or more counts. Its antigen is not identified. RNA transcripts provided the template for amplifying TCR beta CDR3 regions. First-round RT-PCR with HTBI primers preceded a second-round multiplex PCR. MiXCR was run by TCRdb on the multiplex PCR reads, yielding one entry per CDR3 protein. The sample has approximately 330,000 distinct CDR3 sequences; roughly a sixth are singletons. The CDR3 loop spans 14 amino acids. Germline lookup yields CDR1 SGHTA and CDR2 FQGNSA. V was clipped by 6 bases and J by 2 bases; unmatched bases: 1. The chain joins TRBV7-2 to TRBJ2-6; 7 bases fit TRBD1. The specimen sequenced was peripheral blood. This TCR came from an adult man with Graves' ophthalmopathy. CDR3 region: CASRRGPGANVLTF. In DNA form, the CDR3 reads TGTGCCAGCAGGAGGGGGCCTGGGGCCAACGTCCTGACTTTC. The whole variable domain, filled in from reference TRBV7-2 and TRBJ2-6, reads GAGVSQSPSNKVTEKGKDVELRCDPISGHTALYWYRQSLGQGLEFLIYFQGNSAPDKSGLPSDRFSAERTGGSVSTLTIQRTQQEDSAVYLCASRRGPGANVLTFGAGSRLTVL.